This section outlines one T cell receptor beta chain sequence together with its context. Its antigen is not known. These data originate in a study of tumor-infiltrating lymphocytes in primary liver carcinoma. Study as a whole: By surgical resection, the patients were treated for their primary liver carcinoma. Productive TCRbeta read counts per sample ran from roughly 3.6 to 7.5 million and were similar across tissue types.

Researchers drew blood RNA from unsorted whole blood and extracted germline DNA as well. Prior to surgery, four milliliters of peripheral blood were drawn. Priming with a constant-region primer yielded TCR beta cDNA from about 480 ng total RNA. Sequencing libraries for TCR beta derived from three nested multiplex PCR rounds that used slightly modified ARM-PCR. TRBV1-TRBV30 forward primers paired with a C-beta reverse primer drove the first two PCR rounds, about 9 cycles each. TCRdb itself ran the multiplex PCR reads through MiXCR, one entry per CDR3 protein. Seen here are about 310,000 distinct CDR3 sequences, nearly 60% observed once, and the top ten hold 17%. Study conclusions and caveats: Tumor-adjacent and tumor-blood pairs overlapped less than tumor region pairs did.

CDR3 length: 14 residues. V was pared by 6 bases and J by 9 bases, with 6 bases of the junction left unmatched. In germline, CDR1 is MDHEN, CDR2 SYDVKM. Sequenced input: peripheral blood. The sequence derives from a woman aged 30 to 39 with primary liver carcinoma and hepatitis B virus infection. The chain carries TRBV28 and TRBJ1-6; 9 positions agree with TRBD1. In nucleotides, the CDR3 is TGTGCCAGCAGCCCCGGGACAGGGTTTTCACCCCTCCACTTT. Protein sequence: CASSPGTGFSPLHF.